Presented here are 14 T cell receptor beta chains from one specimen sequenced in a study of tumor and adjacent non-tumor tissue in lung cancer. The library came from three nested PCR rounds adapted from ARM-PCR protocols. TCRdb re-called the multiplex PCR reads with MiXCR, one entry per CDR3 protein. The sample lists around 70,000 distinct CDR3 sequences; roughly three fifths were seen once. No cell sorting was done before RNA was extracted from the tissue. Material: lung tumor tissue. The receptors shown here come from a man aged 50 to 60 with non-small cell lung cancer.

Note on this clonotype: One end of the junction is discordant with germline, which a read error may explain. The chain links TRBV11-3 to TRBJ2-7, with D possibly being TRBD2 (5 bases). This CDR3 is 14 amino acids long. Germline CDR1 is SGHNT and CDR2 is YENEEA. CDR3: CASSPDSETYEQYF. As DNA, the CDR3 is TGTGCTAGCAGCCCGGATAGCGAGACCTACGAGCAGTACTTC.

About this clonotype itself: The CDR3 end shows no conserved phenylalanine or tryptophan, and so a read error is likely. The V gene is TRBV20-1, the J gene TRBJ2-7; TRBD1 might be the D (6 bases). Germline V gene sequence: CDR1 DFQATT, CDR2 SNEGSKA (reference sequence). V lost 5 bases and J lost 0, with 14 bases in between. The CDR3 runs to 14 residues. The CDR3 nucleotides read TGCAGTGCTCCAGCGAACAGGGACTCCTACGAGCAGTACTCC. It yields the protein CSAPANRDSYEQYS.

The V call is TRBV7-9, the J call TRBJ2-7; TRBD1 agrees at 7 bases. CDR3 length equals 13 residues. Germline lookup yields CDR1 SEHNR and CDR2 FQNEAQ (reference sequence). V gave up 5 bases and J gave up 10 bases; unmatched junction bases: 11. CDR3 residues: CASSRDRAYGQYF. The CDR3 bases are TGTGCCAGCAGCCGGGACAGAGCCTACGGACAGTACTTC. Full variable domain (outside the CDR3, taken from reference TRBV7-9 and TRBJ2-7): DTGVSQNPRHKITKRGQNVTFRCDPISEHNRLYWYRQTLGQGPEFLTYFQNEAQLEKSRLLSDRFSAERPKGSFSTLEIQRTEQGDSAMYLCASSRDRAYGQYFGPGTRLTVT.

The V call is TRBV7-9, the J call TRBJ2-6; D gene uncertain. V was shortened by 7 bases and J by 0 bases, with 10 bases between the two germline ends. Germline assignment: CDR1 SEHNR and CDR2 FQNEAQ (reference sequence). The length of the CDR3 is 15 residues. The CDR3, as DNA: TGTGCCAGCACCCTCAGTGCCTCTGGGGCCAACGTCCTGACTTTC. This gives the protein CASTLSASGANVLTF.

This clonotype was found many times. The CDR3 loop is CAISESGGRNSPLHF. In nucleotides, the CDR3 is TGTGCCATCAGTGAGTCAGGGGGAAGGAATTCACCCCTCCACTTT. The gene calls are TRBV10-3 and TRBJ1-6; D perhaps matches TRBD1 (6 bases). CDR3 length: 15 amino acids. V was clipped by 0 bases and J by 7 bases, with 10 bases between them. The germline V gene encodes CDR1 ENHRY and CDR2 SYGVKD.

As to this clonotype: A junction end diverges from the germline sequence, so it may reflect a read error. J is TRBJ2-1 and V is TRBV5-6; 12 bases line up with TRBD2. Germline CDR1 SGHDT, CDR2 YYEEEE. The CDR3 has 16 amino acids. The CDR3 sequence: CTSSNPSGRAANEQFF. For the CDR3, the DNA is TGTACCAGCAGCAATCCTAGCGGGAGGGCCGCAAATGAGCAGTTCTTC.

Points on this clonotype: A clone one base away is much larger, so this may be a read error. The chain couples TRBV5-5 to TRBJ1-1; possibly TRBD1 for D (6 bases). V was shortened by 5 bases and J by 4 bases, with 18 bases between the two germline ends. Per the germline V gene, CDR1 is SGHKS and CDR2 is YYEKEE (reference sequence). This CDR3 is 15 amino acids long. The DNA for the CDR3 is TGTGCCAGCAGGGATGAGCAGGGGCTCGGCACTGAAGCTTTCTTT. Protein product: CASRDEQGLGTEAFF. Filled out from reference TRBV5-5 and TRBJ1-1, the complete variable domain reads DAGVTQSPTHLIKTRGQQVTLRCSPISGHKSVSWYQQVLGQGPQFIFQYYEKEERGRGNFPDRFSARQFPNYSSELNVNALLLGDSALYLCASRDEQGLGTEAFFGQGTRLTVV.

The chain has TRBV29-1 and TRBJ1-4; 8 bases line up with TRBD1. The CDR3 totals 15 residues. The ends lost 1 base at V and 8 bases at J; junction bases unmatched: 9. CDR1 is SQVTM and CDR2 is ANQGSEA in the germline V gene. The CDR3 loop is CSVEVRDRRREKLFF. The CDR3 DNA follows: TGCAGCGTTGAAGTTCGGGACAGGAGGAGAGAAAAACTGTTTTTT.

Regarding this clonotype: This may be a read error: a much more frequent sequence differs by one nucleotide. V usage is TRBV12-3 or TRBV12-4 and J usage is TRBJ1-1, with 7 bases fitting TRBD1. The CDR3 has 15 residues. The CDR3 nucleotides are TGTGCCAGCAGTTCACCGGGACAGATGAACACTGAAGTTTTCTTT. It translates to CASSSPGQMNTEVFF.

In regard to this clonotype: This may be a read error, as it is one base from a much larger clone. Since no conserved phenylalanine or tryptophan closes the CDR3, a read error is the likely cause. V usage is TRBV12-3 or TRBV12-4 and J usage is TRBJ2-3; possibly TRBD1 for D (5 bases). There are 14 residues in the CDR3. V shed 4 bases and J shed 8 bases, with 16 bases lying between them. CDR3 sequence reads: CASSSQGQVGTQYS. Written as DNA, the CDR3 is TGTGCCAGCAGTTCCCAGGGCCAGGTTGGTACGCAGTATTCT.

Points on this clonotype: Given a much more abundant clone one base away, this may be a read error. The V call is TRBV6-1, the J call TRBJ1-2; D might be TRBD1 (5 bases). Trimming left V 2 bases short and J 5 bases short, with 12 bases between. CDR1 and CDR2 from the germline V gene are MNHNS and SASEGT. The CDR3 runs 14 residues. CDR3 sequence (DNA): TGTGCCAGCAGTGAAACCAGGGTGGGGTATGGCTACACCTTC. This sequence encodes CASSETRVGYGYTF.

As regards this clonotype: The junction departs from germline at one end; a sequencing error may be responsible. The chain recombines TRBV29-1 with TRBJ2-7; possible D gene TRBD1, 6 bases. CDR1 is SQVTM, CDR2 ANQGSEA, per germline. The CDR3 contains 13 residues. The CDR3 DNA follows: TGCAGCGTAACAGGGCAAAGCTCCTACGTGCAGTGCTTC. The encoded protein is CSVTGQSSYVQCF.

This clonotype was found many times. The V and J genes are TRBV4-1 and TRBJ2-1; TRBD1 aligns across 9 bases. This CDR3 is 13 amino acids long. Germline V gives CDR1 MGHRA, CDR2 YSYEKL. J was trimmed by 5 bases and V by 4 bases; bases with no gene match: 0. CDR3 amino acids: CASSRDRDNEQFF. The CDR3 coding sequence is TGCGCCAGCAGCCGGGACAGGGACAATGAGCAGTTCTTC.

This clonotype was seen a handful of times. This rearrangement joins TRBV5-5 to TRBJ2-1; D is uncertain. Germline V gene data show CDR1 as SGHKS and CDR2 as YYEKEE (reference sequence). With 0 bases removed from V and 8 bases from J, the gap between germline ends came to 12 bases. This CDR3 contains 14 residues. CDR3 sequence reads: CASSLEWWGYEQFF. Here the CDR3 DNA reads TGTGCCAGCAGCTTGGAGTGGTGGGGTTATGAGCAGTTCTTC.